Listed here are 5 T cell receptor beta chains from one sample, sequenced in a study of cytomegalovirus exposure and HLA in healthy donors. PCR used 60 Vbeta primers and 13 Jbeta primers. Method: immunoSEQ multiplex PCR; TCRdb's copy keeps in-frame clones and lacks some. The repertoire consists of approximately 280,000 clones, with 70% to 90% occurring once and the leading ten covering roughly 4%. Sequences were obtained from PBMCs. Receptor source: a man aged 40-49 years in good health and CMV-seropositive.

This chain joins TRBV18 and TRBJ1-2; D is possibly TRBD1 (6 bases). Germline values: CDR1 KGHSH, CDR2 LQKENI. This CDR3 has 15 amino acids. V was cut by 3 bases and J by 5 bases, with 16 bases left in between. The DNA for the CDR3 is TGTGCCAGCTCACCCCTTGGGGGCTTTGGGTATGGCTACACCTTC. It yields the protein CASSPLGGFGYGYTF.

The chain is built from TRBV28 and TRBJ2-5; D is perhaps TRBD1 (6 bases). The CDR3 covers 14 residues. Trimming pared 6 bases from V and 6 bases from J, leaving 17 bases between. Per germline, CDR1 MDHEN and CDR2 SYDVKM. The CDR3 DNA sequence: TGTGCCAGCAGGGACAGCTACCCCAAACAGACCCAGTACTTC. Translation: CASRDSYPKQTQYF.

The chain recombines TRBV5-1 with TRBJ2-3; no definite D call. The germline V gene has CDR1 SGHRS and CDR2 YFSETQ. The CDR3 consists of 14 residues. V lost 0 bases and J lost 5, with 10 bases in between. The CDR3 loop reads CASSLGLGVDTQYF. The CDR3 DNA sequence: TGCGCCAGCAGCTTGGGGCTAGGAGTAGATACGCAGTATTTT.

V and J are TRBV29-1 and TRBJ1-1, with D uncertain. The CDR3 runs 13 residues. Germline values: CDR1 SQVTM, CDR2 ANQGSEA. V was clipped by 0 bases and J by 2 bases, with 7 bases between them. CDR3 nucleotide sequence: TGCAGCGTTGAAGACAGTACAAACACTGAAGCTTTCTTT. Translation: CSVEDSTNTEAFF.

The chain joins TRBV7-2 to TRBJ2-1, with TRBD2 matching over 11 bases. Germline V gives CDR1 SGHTA, CDR2 FQGNSA. CDR3 length: 16 residues. J gave up 4 bases and V 3 bases, and 5 bases lay outside the gene matches. The CDR3 nucleotides are TGTGCCAGCAGCTTCACCGGGACTAGCGGATACAATGAGCAGTTCTTC. It codes for CASSFTGTSGYNEQFF.